These 11 T cell receptor beta chains were sequenced from one sample in a study of blood T cell repertoires in COVID-19. Sequencing used immunoSEQ multiplex PCR; TCRdb keeps in-frame clones, though not all of them. The table lists 310,000 or so clones, 65% to 85% of them singletons. The sequenced sample consisted of peripheral blood. The receptors originated from a woman aged 45-65 years with acute or convalescent COVID-19.

In nucleotides, the CDR3 is TGTGCCACCGATGGGAGGGACTCTGGAAACACCATATATTTT. Its translation: CATDGRDSGNTIYF. This chain links TRBV2 with TRBJ1-3; D unresolved. Germline CDR1 is SNHLY and CDR2 is FYNNEI. Trimming cost V 10 bases and J 0 bases, with 13 bases left between them. This CDR3 comprises 14 residues.

V gene TRBV12-3 or TRBV12-4 combines with J gene TRBJ1-1; TRBD1 might be the D (5 bases). CDR3 length equals 11 residues. With 11 bases removed from V and 5 bases from J, the gap between germline ends came to 12 bases. The CDR3 coding sequence is TGTGCCGCGGCAGGGAGGACTGAAGCTTTCTTT. It encodes CAAAGRTEAFF.

The CDR3 region has the DNA TGTGCCAGCAGTGAGGACAGGGCAGCGAACATTCAGTACTTC. Translation gives CASSEDRAANIQYF. This rearrangement joins TRBV2 to TRBJ2-4, with 8 bases matching TRBD1. Germline V gene data show CDR1 as SNHLY and CDR2 as FYNNEI. The CDR3 has 14 amino acids. V gave up 3 bases and J gave up 7 bases; unmatched junction bases: 5.

The chain uses TRBV5-4 and TRBJ1-4; a weak D match, TRBD1 (6 bases). Germline V gives CDR1 SGHNT, CDR2 YYREEE (reference sequence). V was cut by 5 bases and J by 0 bases, with 17 bases left in between. There are 17 residues in the CDR3. CDR3 loop: CASSSTGISATNEKLFF. The CDR3 DNA follows: TGTGCCAGCAGTTCCACAGGGATCTCTGCAACTAATGAAAAACTGTTTTTT. Together with reference TRBV5-4 and TRBJ1-4, the CDR3 gives the full variable domain: ETGVTQSPTHLIKTRGQQVTLRCSSQSGHNTVSWYQQALGQGPQFIFQYYREEENGRGNFPPRFSGLQFPNYSSELNVNALELDDSALYLCASSSTGISATNEKLFFGSGTQLSVL.

The chain has TRBV2 and TRBJ1-4, with D possibly TRBD1 on 6 matching bases. The CDR3 covers 16 residues. The germline gives CDR1 SNHLY, CDR2 FYNNEI. V was cut by 1 base and J by 3 bases, with 12 bases left in between. The CDR3 loop is CASSEERTVSNEKLFF. The CDR3 coding sequence is TGTGCCAGCAGTGAAGAACGGACAGTGTCTAATGAAAAACTGTTTTTT. Full variable domain (rest looked up from reference TRBV2 and TRBJ1-4): EPEVTQTPSHQVTQMGQEVILRCVPISNHLYFYWYRQILGQKVEFLVSFYNNEISEKSEIFDDQFSVERPDGSNFTLKIRSTKLEDSAMYFCASSEERTVSNEKLFFGSGTQLSVL.

V and J are TRBV19 and TRBJ2-3, with 11 bases matching TRBD2. CDR3 length: 16 amino acids. The germline CDR1 and CDR2 sequences are LNHDA and SQIVND (reference sequence). The ends lost 5 bases at V and 1 base at J; junction bases unmatched: 5. The CDR3 sequence is CASSSGLAEGTDTQYF. CDR3 bases: TGTGCCAGTAGTTCGGGACTAGCGGAGGGCACAGATACGCAGTATTTT.

The chain is built from TRBV4-1 and TRBJ2-1; TRBD1 is a possible D gene (6 bases). Per the germline V gene, CDR1 is MGHRA and CDR2 is YSYEKL. V shed 0 bases and J shed 7 bases, with 10 bases lying between them. The CDR3 loop spans 14 amino acids. The CDR3 loop is CASSQEQGRNEQFF. The CDR3 DNA reads as TGCGCCAGCAGCCAAGAACAGGGTAGGAATGAGCAGTTCTTC.

The J gene is TRBJ1-3, the V gene TRBV7-9; no reliable D call. Trimming left V 4 bases short and J 0 bases short, with 4 bases between. The CDR3 has 13 amino acids. Germline CDR1 and CDR2: SEHNR and FQNEAQ (reference sequence). The CDR3 loop reads CASSSNSGNTIYF. The CDR3 coding sequence is TGTGCCAGCAGCTCTAACTCTGGAAACACCATATATTTT.

The chain combines TRBV28 with TRBJ1-4, with 8 nucleotides matching TRBD1. This CDR3 is 16 amino acids long. From germline, CDR1 is MDHEN and CDR2 SYDVKM. V lost 3 bases, J lost 5 bases, and 8 bases stayed unmatched. In nucleotides, the CDR3 is TGTGCCAGCAGTTTCCCCCAGTCAGGGGGCAATGAAAAACTGTTTTTT. It encodes CASSFPQSGGNEKLFF.

CDR3 bases: TGTGCCAGCAGCGTGGGGCAGGCAGATACGCAGTATTTT. Translating it yields CASSVGQADTQYF. V and J are TRBV7-2 and TRBJ2-3; possible D gene TRBD1, 5 bases. From germline, CDR1 is SGHTA and CDR2 FQGNSA. Deletions cut 5 bases from V and 4 bases from J, with 10 bases between. This CDR3 has 13 amino acids. The full variable domain, rest sourced from reference TRBV7-2 and TRBJ2-3, is GAGVSQSPSNKVTEKGKDVELRCDPISGHTALYWYRQSLGQGLEFLIYFQGNSAPDKSGLPSDRFSAERTGGSVSTLTIQRTQQEDSAVYLCASSVGQADTQYFGPGTRLTVL.

V usage is TRBV5-1 and J usage is TRBJ2-2; 7 nucleotides align to TRBD2. With 4 bases clipped from V and 4 bases from J, the junction kept 10 bases outside the gene matches. CDR1 and CDR2 from the germline V gene are SGHRS and YFSETQ. CDR3 length: 16 amino acids. The CDR3 DNA sequence: TGCGCCAGCAGCCCACTGGCGGGGGTGGGCACCGGGGAGCTGTTTTTT. It yields the protein CASSPLAGVGTGELFF.